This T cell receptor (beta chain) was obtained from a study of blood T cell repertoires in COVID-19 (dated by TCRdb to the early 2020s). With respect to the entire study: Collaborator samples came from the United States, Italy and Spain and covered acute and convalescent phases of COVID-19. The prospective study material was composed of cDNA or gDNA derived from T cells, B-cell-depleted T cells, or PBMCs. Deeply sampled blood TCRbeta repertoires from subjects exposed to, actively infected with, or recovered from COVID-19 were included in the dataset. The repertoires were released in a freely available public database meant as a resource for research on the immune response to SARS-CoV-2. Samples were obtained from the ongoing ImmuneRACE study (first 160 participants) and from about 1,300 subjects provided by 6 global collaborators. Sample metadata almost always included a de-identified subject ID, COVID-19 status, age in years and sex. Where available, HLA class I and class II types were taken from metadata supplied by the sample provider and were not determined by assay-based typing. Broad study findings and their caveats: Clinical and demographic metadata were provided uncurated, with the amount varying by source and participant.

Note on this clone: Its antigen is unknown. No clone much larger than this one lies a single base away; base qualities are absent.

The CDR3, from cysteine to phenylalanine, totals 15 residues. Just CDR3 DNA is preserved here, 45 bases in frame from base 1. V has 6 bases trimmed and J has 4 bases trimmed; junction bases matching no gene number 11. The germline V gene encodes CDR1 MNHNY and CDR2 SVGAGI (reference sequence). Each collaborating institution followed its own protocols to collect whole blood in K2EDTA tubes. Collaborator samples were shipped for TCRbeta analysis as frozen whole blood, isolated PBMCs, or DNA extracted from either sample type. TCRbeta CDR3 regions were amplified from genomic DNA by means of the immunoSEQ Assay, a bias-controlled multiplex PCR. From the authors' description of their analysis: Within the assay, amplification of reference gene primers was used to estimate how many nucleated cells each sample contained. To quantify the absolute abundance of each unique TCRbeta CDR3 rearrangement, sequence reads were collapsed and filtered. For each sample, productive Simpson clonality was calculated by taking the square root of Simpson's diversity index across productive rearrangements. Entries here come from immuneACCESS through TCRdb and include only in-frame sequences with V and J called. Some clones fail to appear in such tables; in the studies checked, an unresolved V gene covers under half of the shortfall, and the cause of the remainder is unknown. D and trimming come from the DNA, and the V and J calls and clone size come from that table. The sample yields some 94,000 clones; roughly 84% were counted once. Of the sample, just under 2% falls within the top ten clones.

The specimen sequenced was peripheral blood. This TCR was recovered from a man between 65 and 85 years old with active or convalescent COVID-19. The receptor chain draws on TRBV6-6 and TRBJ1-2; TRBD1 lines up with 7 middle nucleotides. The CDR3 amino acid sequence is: CASRPNPTGRYGYTF. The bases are TGTGCCAGCAGACCCAACCCGACAGGGCGCTATGGCTACACCTTC.